This entry is about one TCR beta chain. Its antigen is not known. A much bigger clone sits one base away, suggesting this may be a read error. Unique molecular identifiers were incorporated when the TCRbeta library was constructed. TCRdb passed the PCR reads through MiXCR, listing each CDR3 protein once. The data contain around 100,000 distinct CDR3 sequences, roughly 7.1% of them singletons. These data are taken from a study of T-cell reconstitution after alpha-beta-depleted transplantation in children. The study, taken as a whole, reports: Once a year had passed after transplant, T-cell counts and diversity came mostly from newly produced T cells. Surviving recipient cells, namely T cells and thymic progenitors, were the source of high day-60 TCRbeta diversity in some patients.

The CDR3 length is 14 residues. The material sequenced was PBMCs, taken before TCRalphabeta/CD19-depleted stem cell transplant. The chain joins TRBV12-3 or TRBV12-4 to TRBJ2-7; no definite D call. The receptor comes from a boy aged 2 to 10 with acute lymphoblastic leukemia, due to receive a stem cell transplant. CDR3 coding DNA: TGTGCCGGCAGTTTCTTCAGCGAGGTACCAGAGCAGTACTTC. Translating it yields CAGSFFSEVPEQYF.